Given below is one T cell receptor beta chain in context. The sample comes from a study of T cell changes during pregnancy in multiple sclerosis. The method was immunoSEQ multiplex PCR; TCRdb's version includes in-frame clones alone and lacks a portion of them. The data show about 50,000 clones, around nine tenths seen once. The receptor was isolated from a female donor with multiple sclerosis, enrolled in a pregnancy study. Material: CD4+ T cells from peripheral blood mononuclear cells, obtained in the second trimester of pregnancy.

CDR3 loop: CASSEGRYGYTF. For the CDR3, the DNA is TGTGCCAGCAGTGAGGGCCGCTATGGCTACACCTTC. V is TRBV6-1 and J is TRBJ1-2, with D unresolved. This CDR3 contains 12 residues. Trimming removed 3 bases at V and 4 bases at J, with 6 bases between. Looked up from germline, CDR1 is MNHNS and CDR2 is SASEGT.